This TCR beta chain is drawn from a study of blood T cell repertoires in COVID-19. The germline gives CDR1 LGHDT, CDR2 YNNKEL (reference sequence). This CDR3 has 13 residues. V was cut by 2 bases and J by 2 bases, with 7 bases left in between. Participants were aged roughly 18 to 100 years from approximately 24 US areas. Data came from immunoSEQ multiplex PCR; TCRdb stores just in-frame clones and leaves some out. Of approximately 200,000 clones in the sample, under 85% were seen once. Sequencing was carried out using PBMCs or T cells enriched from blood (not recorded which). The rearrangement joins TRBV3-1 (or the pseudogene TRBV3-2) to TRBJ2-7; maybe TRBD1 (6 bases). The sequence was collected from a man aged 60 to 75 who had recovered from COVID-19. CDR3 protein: CASSQTGTYEQYF. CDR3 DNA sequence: TGTGCCAGCAGCCAAACAGGGACCTACGAGCAGTACTTC.